This T cell receptor beta chain is from a study of T cells in Graves' hyperthyroidism and ophthalmopathy (dated by TCRdb to about 2019). Study-level background: Peripheral blood samples were taken at the time of initial diagnosis, prior to any treatment. A discovery cohort of roughly 100 patients, about 43 with Graves' ophthalmopathy and over 55 with stable Graves' hyperthyroidism, was used to find distinguishing TCR V-J signatures. After blood sampling, hyperthyroidism patients were treated with methimazole at a starting dose of 30 mg daily, and ophthalmopathy patients were treated with high-dose intravenous methylprednisolone. In addition, the study compared T-cell repertoires in thyroid tissue and in blood from five or six Graves' hyperthyroidism patients. Whether ophthalmopathy could be predicted prospectively was tested in an independent validation cohort made up of approximately 19 hyperthyroidism patients plus 17 patients who later progressed to ophthalmopathy. The roughly 99 discovery patients were divided at random into training and test sets in a 7:3 ratio. TCR Vbeta CDR3 sequencing of approximately 140 peripheral blood samples (43 ophthalmopathy, under 80 hyperthyroidism and roughly 17 progressor patients) is reported in the paper.

Amplification of TCR beta CDR3 regions was carried out from RNA transcripts. The TCR CDR3 was subjected to a first round of RT-PCR using the HTBI primer set and the Qiagen OneStep RT-PCR kit. Libraries were constructed in a second round of multiplex PCR, after which size selection and purification were carried out. Libraries were sequenced paired-end with 100 bp reads on an Illumina HiSeq2000. For the original study's pipeline: SOAPnuke was used to process the raw data, with reads discarded if the reads contained adapters or uncalled bases, had a mean Phred below 15, or lacked an exact constant-primer or identifier match. High-quality paired reads were merged using COPE v1.2.5, and each unique nucleotide sequence was defined as a clonotype. MiTCR v1.1 was used to align clonotypes to the IMGT TRBV, TRBD and TRBJ reference segments. Only V-J combinations with frequency above 0.0001, covering 99% to 99.2% of repertoires, were analysed. The TCS score was defined as the ratio of F50 (clonal expansion) to E x V (chaos), calculated using BLOSUM62-based TCRdist between CDR3 peptides within each V-J. Welch's t-statistics and random forest reduced 500 to 650 V-J features to 10 to 15, which were used in a naive Bayes classifier (R e1071). In TCRdb, the public reads were trimmed at Q25 with fastp and aligned with MiXCR, with productive beta chains retained. Every entry covers one CDR3 protein and lists the most common genes and DNA from its rows. In this record, the V and J calls reflect TCRdb's handling and not the investigators' own analysis. The sample table lists fewer than 350,000 distinct CDR3 sequences, roughly 14% of them with a count of one. The leading ten clones occupy roughly 7.5% of the sample.

This clonotype was observed many times. The antigen it binds to is not known. The input lacks base qualities; no much larger clone sits a single base away. The hyperthyroidism patients were between 18 and 65 years old and newly diagnosed, with a disease duration of less than 2 months. Patients with uncontrolled infections, other autoimmune diseases, pregnancy or lactation were excluded. Diagnoses were based on clinical symptoms, serum thyroxine and TRAb, thyroid ultrasound and orbital computed tomography. For progressor patients, blood was drawn at the first diagnosis of hyperthyroidism, before any ophthalmopathy symptoms had appeared. Ficoll-Paque density gradient centrifugation was used to isolate PBMCs from around 10 ml of fresh peripheral blood. Patients classed as progressors first received a Graves' hyperthyroidism diagnosis and then went on to develop ophthalmopathy during follow-up. Trizol reagent was used to extract total RNA, and RNA quality was then checked on an Agilent 2100 Bioanalyzer.

A distance of 7 bases separates the germline ends of V and J, which lose 0 bases and 7 bases respectively. The germline V gene (reference sequence) yields SEHNR for CDR1 and FQNEAQ for CDR2. There are 13 amino acids in the CDR3, from cysteine to phenylalanine inclusive. The kept DNA is CDR3 alone, 39 bases in frame from the first base. What the work shows at the level of the full study, not this receptor alone: Most expanded thyroid clonotypes (frequency above 0.001) were also found in blood, which suggests that blood repertoires may mirror thyroid immune responses. Sample size was not statistically predetermined, and investigators were not blinded to group allocation. A 13 V-J signature model separated ophthalmopathy from stable hyperthyroidism, with about 88% sensitivity and 81% to 82% specificity in cross-validation and 80%/75% in testing. In validation, the model predicted progression to ophthalmopathy with approximately 70% sensitivity and about 73% specificity, a median of 6.5 months before onset.

The sequence links TRBV7-9 to TRBJ2-1; no confident D gene assignment can be made. The TCR comes from a woman aged 25 to 45 with Graves' hyperthyroidism that later progressed to Graves' ophthalmopathy. The sequenced material came from blood. The DNA is as follows: TGTGCCAGCAGCTTAGCGCTAGTTAATGAGCAGTTCTTC. Its translation is CASSLALVNEQFF.